This is a list of T cell receptor beta chains from one sample in a study of blood T cell repertoires in COVID-19. TCRdb's table, derived via immunoSEQ multiplex PCR, lists solely in-frame clones and lacks some. The sample lists fewer than 300,000 clones; 80% to 90% were seen once. Sequencing used PBMCs or T cells enriched from blood (not recorded which). Source of these receptors: a woman younger than 45 who had recovered from COVID-19. Both conserved end residues are part of each CDR3. D genes are given only for firm matches. The size of a clone is reported for some rows only, either as once, few or many, or as a class for expanded clones.

d_gene: TRBD2; v_gene: TRBV7-9; abundance: .; j_gene: TRBJ2-7; CDR3nt: TGTGCCAGCAGCTTAGCCCTCCGGAGCGGGGAATCCTACGAGCAGTACTTC; CDR3aa: CASSLALRSGESYEQYF
d_gene: TRBD1; v_gene: TRBV5-1; abundance: .; j_gene: TRBJ1-2; CDR3nt: TGCGCCAGCAGATGGTCCCACTTCGACAGGGAGTATGGCTACACCTTC; CDR3aa: CASRWSHFDREYGYTF
d_gene: .; v_gene: TRBV5-1; abundance: .; j_gene: TRBJ1-2; CDR3nt: TGCGCCAGCAGCTTGTCGGGCTATGGCTACACCTTC; CDR3aa: CASSLSGYGYTF
d_gene: .; v_gene: TRBV19; abundance: once; j_gene: TRBJ1-2; CDR3nt: TGTGCCAGTAGTATCGAGGGTAACTATGGCTACACCTTC; CDR3aa: CASSIEGNYGYTF
d_gene: .; v_gene: TRBV28; abundance: .; j_gene: TRBJ2-4; CDR3nt: TGTGCCAGCAGTTTCCGGGGGAACATTCAGTACTTC; CDR3aa: CASSFRGNIQYF
d_gene: .; v_gene: TRBV4-1; abundance: .; j_gene: TRBJ2-7; CDR3nt: TGCGCCAGCAGCCTCGTCGGGAGCTCCTACGAGCAGTACTTC; CDR3aa: CASSLVGSSYEQYF
d_gene: .; v_gene: TRBV28; abundance: .; j_gene: TRBJ2-7; CDR3nt: TGTGCCAGCAGCTCCCCATACGGGACACTTAATTACGAGCAGTACTTC; CDR3aa: CASSSPYGTLNYEQYF
d_gene: .; v_gene: TRBV7-2; abundance: .; j_gene: TRBJ1-2; CDR3nt: TGTGCCAGCAGCCCAGGGATTTTCTATGGCTACACCTTC; CDR3aa: CASSPGIFYGYTF
d_gene: .; v_gene: TRBV7-9; abundance: .; j_gene: TRBJ1-1; CDR3nt: TGTGCCAGCAGCAAAACCGAGGGCACTGAAGCTTTCTTT; CDR3aa: CASSKTEGTEAFF
d_gene: .; v_gene: TRBV15; abundance: .; j_gene: TRBJ1-2; CDR3nt: TGTGCCACCAGCAGAGTGGCAGGGGACGGCTACACCTTC; CDR3aa: CATSRVAGDGYTF
d_gene: .; v_gene: TRBV19; abundance: .; j_gene: TRBJ2-2; CDR3nt: TGTGCCAGTAGTATAGGGGGCAGGGGATATCGGGAGCTGTTTTTT; CDR3aa: CASSIGGRGYRELFF
d_gene: .; v_gene: TRBV7-8; abundance: .; j_gene: TRBJ1-2; CDR3nt: TGTGCCAGCAGCTTAGCGCCCCGGGGATTTGGTTTTGGCTACACCTTC; CDR3aa: CASSLAPRGFGFGYTF
d_gene: TRBD1; v_gene: TRBV6-2/TRBV6-3; abundance: .; j_gene: TRBJ2-7; CDR3nt: TGTGCCAGCAGTTACCCTCGGGACAGACGAGGCTCCTACGAGCAGTACTTC; CDR3aa: CASSYPRDRRGSYEQYF
d_gene: .; v_gene: TRBV9; abundance: few; j_gene: TRBJ1-2; CDR3nt: TGTGCCAGCAGCGACCATGGGGGGAGGGACTATGGCTACACCTTC; CDR3aa: CASSDHGGRDYGYTF
d_gene: .; v_gene: TRBV11-2; abundance: once; j_gene: TRBJ1-4; CDR3nt: TGTGCCAGCAGCTTAGCCTCTCCCGGGACTAATGAAAAACTGTTTTTT; CDR3aa: CASSLASPGTNEKLFF
d_gene: .; v_gene: TRBV30; abundance: .; j_gene: TRBJ1-1; CDR3nt: TGTGCCTGGTCCAGGGCTTTAAACACTGAAGCTTTCTTT; CDR3aa: CAWSRALNTEAFF
d_gene: .; v_gene: TRBV12-3/TRBV12-4; abundance: .; j_gene: TRBJ1-2; CDR3nt: TGTGCCAGCAGTTTAAAACAGGTGTATGGCTACACCTTC; CDR3aa: CASSLKQVYGYTF
d_gene: TRBD1; v_gene: TRBV28; abundance: .; j_gene: TRBJ2-2; CDR3nt: TGTGCCAGCAGTTTAAGGCAGGGGGTATCGTCCGGGGAGCTGTTTTTT; CDR3aa: CASSLRQGVSSGELFF
d_gene: TRBD2; v_gene: TRBV4-1; abundance: .; j_gene: TRBJ2-5; CDR3nt: TGCGCCAGCAGCCAAGCCACCGGGACTAGCGGGGATCAAGAGACCCAGTACTTC; CDR3aa: CASSQATGTSGDQETQYF
d_gene: .; v_gene: TRBV9; abundance: .; j_gene: TRBJ1-4; CDR3nt: TGTGCCAGCAGCGTAACGTCAGGGAATGAAAAACTGTTTTTT; CDR3aa: CASSVTSGNEKLFF
d_gene: .; v_gene: TRBV27; abundance: once; j_gene: TRBJ1-2; CDR3nt: TGTGCCAGCAGTTACACAGGGTCCATTGACTATGGCTACACCTTC; CDR3aa: CASSYTGSIDYGYTF
d_gene: .; v_gene: TRBV6-4; abundance: .; j_gene: TRBJ1-5; CDR3nt: TGTGCCAGCAGTGACTCAGGGGGTAATCAGCCCCAGCATTTT; CDR3aa: CASSDSGGNQPQHF
d_gene: TRBD2; v_gene: TRBV6-4; abundance: .; j_gene: TRBJ2-3; CDR3nt: TGTGCCAGCAGTGAGCGGGGGGGCCGAGATACGCAGTATTTT; CDR3aa: CASSERGGRDTQYF
d_gene: TRBD1; v_gene: TRBV6-6; abundance: .; j_gene: TRBJ2-7; CDR3nt: TGTGCCAGCAGGGTGGGACAGGGGAGGATTACCTACGAGCAGTACTTC; CDR3aa: CASRVGQGRITYEQYF
d_gene: .; v_gene: TRBV28; abundance: .; j_gene: TRBJ1-6; CDR3nt: TGTGCCAGCAGTTTGGGGGACACCTATAATTCACCCCTCCACTTT; CDR3aa: CASSLGDTYNSPLHF
d_gene: .; v_gene: TRBV18; abundance: .; j_gene: TRBJ2-7; CDR3nt: TGTGCCAGCTCCCGGGACTTCTACGAGCAGTACTTC; CDR3aa: CASSRDFYEQYF
d_gene: TRBD1; v_gene: TRBV7-8; abundance: .; j_gene: TRBJ2-2; CDR3nt: TGTGCCAGCAGCCTCGCCCAGGGGGCGAACACCGGGGAGCTGTTTTTT; CDR3aa: CASSLAQGANTGELFF
d_gene: TRBD1; v_gene: TRBV2; abundance: .; j_gene: TRBJ1-5; CDR3nt: TGTGCCAGCAGCCCGACAGGGGGATCAGGTCAGCCCCAGCATTTT; CDR3aa: CASSPTGGSGQPQHF
d_gene: TRBD1; v_gene: TRBV5-6; abundance: .; j_gene: TRBJ1-5; CDR3nt: TGTGCCAGCAGCCTGGACAGGGGACATTCGGGCAATCAGCCCCAGCATTTT; CDR3aa: CASSLDRGHSGNQPQHF
d_gene: .; v_gene: TRBV6-5; abundance: .; j_gene: TRBJ1-4; CDR3nt: TGTGCCAGCAGTTTGGGACACCCTAATGAAAAACTGTTTTTT; CDR3aa: CASSLGHPNEKLFF
d_gene: TRBD1; v_gene: TRBV6-5; abundance: few; j_gene: TRBJ2-7; CDR3nt: TGTGCCAGCAGGGGGACAGGTGCCTCCTACGAGCAGTACTTC; CDR3aa: CASRGTGASYEQYF
d_gene: TRBD1; v_gene: TRBV15; abundance: .; j_gene: TRBJ1-1; CDR3nt: TGTGCCACCAGCAGCCGCAGGGGGTACACTGAAGCTTTCTTT; CDR3aa: CATSSRRGYTEAFF
d_gene: .; v_gene: TRBV29-1; abundance: few; j_gene: TRBJ1-1; CDR3nt: TGCAGCGTGAGGGCATTGAGTGCTGAAGCTTTCTTT; CDR3aa: CSVRALSAEAFF
d_gene: TRBD2; v_gene: TRBV6-5; abundance: .; j_gene: TRBJ2-7; CDR3nt: TGTGCCAGCAGTTACTCGAGCGGGGGTACCTACGAGCAGTACTTC; CDR3aa: CASSYSSGGTYEQYF
d_gene: TRBD1; v_gene: TRBV18; abundance: .; j_gene: TRBJ1-6; CDR3nt: TGTGCCAGCTCACCATCTCAGGGACAGAATAATTCACCCCTCCACTTT; CDR3aa: CASSPSQGQNNSPLHF
d_gene: .; v_gene: TRBV13; abundance: .; j_gene: TRBJ2-3; CDR3nt: TGTGCCGCCAAAAACGGGACAGATACGCAGTATTTT; CDR3aa: CAAKNGTDTQYF
d_gene: .; v_gene: TRBV2; abundance: few; j_gene: TRBJ2-1; CDR3nt: TGTGCCAGCACAATCCCATGGGGCCCAAGCTCCTACAATGAGCAGTTCTTC; CDR3aa: CASTIPWGPSSYNEQFF
d_gene: .; v_gene: TRBV5-1; abundance: .; j_gene: TRBJ2-6; CDR3nt: TGCGCCAGCAGCTCGACAGAAAGCTCTGGGGCCAACGTCCTGACTTTC; CDR3aa: CASSSTESSGANVLTF
d_gene: .; v_gene: TRBV5-6; abundance: .; j_gene: TRBJ2-5; CDR3nt: TGTGCCAGCAGCACCGGAAAGAGGGAAGAGGAGACCCAGTACTTC; CDR3aa: CASSTGKREEETQYF
d_gene: TRBD1; v_gene: TRBV5-1; abundance: .; j_gene: TRBJ2-3; CDR3nt: TGCGCCAGCAGCCCGCGACAGGGGGATGGCACAGATACGCAGTATTTT; CDR3aa: CASSPRQGDGTDTQYF
d_gene: .; v_gene: TRBV27; abundance: .; j_gene: TRBJ1-2; CDR3nt: TGTGCCAGCAGTTTCAGGGGCCTCTATGGCTACACCTTC; CDR3aa: CASSFRGLYGYTF
d_gene: .; v_gene: TRBV29-1; abundance: few; j_gene: TRBJ2-3; CDR3nt: TGCAGCGTGCAGACGGGGGGCACAGATACGCAGTATTTT; CDR3aa: CSVQTGGTDTQYF
d_gene: TRBD2; v_gene: TRBV4-1; abundance: .; j_gene: TRBJ2-2; CDR3nt: TGCGCCAGCAGCCAAGTTGCGGGGGGAATAACACCGGGGGAGCTGTTTTTT; CDR3aa: CASSQVAGGITPGELFF
d_gene: TRBD1; v_gene: TRBV28; abundance: few; j_gene: TRBJ1-3; CDR3nt: TGTGCCAGCAGTTCGGGACAGGCTGGAAACACCATATATTTT; CDR3aa: CASSSGQAGNTIYF
d_gene: .; v_gene: TRBV7-9; abundance: .; j_gene: TRBJ1-1; CDR3nt: TGTGCCAGCAGCTCCGGGACAAGGGTGGGGAACACTGAAGCTTTCTTT; CDR3aa: CASSSGTRVGNTEAFF
d_gene: TRBD2; v_gene: TRBV5-1; abundance: .; j_gene: TRBJ2-7; CDR3nt: TGCGCCAGCAGCTCCGGGACTAGCGGGGGGGCAGAGCAGTACTTC; CDR3aa: CASSSGTSGGAEQYF
d_gene: TRBD1; v_gene: TRBV28; abundance: .; j_gene: TRBJ2-7; CDR3nt: TGTGCCAGCAGTTTAGTTTCAGGGGGCGAGCAGTACTTC; CDR3aa: CASSLVSGGEQYF
d_gene: .; v_gene: TRBV3-1/TRBV3-2; abundance: .; j_gene: TRBJ1-2; CDR3nt: TGTGCCAGCAGTCCCAGGGGTACCTATGGCTACACCTTC; CDR3aa: CASSPRGTYGYTF
d_gene: .; v_gene: TRBV3-1/TRBV3-2; abundance: once; j_gene: TRBJ1-1; CDR3nt: TGTGCCAGCAGCCAAACGGGGAATGAAGCTTTCTTT; CDR3aa: CASSQTGNEAFF
d_gene: TRBD2; v_gene: TRBV4-1; abundance: .; j_gene: TRBJ2-7; CDR3nt: TGCGCCAGCAGCCCCGCTGGGGGGGTGCCCTACGAGCAGTACTTC; CDR3aa: CASSPAGGVPYEQYF
d_gene: TRBD2; v_gene: TRBV6-5; abundance: once; j_gene: TRBJ2-7; CDR3nt: TGTGCCAGTGCACGCGGGGGGAGCTCCTACGAGCAGTACTTC; CDR3aa: CASARGGSSYEQYF